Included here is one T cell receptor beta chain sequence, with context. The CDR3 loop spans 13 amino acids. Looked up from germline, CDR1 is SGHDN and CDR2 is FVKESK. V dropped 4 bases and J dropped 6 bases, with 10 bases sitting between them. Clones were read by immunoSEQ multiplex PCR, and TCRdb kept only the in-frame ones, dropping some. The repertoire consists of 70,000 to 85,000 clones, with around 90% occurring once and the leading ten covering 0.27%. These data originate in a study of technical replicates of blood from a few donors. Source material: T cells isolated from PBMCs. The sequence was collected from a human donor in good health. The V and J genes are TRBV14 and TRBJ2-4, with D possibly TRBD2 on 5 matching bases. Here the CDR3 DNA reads TGTGCCAGCAGCCGTCTAGCATCAAACATTCAGTACTTC. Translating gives CASSRLASNIQYF.